The clone carrying this TCR beta chain came up a few times. Its antigen is unknown. Tagging with unique molecular identifiers was a feature of the TCR beta cDNA libraries. TCRdb fed the PCR reads into MiXCR, producing one record per CDR3 protein. The repertoire holds about 570,000 distinct CDR3 sequences, 34% seen once, with around 6.1% in the top ten. The data originate from a study of post-analysis software for immune sequencing data. Study conclusions and caveats: The study found TRBV5-6, TRBV5-1 and TRBV20-1 among 4 or 5 TRBV segments more frequent in patients than controls.

The germline V gene encodes CDR1 SGHTA and CDR2 FQGTGA. There are 14 residues in the CDR3. V was clipped by 0 bases and J by 1 base, with 7 bases between them. The chain employs TRBV7-3 and TRBJ2-7; D uncertain. The source of this sequence is a girl aged 2 to 17 with multiple sclerosis. The specimen sequenced was blood. CDR3 nucleotides: TGTGCCAGCAGCTTAACCCCGATTTCCTACGAGCAGTACTTC. The encoded protein is CASSLTPISYEQYF.